This is a list of T cell receptor beta chains from one sample in a study of neurological immune-mediated disorders. From the 5' RACE reads, TCRdb called clonotypes with MiXCR, one entry per CDR3 protein. In the table there are some 26,000 distinct CDR3 sequences, just over 6.5% of which are singletons. Sequenced: PBMCs. All receptors come from a woman in her 50s in good health. CDR3s include the opening cysteine and the closing phenylalanine or tryptophan. The D gene is left open where the match is weak. The size field is filled for only some rows; it gives once, few, many or a size class.

size	V	D	length	J	DNA	CDR3
many	TRBV20-1	NA	12	TRBJ1-5	TGCAGTGCCTCCCGACGCGGGCAGCCCCAGCATTTT	CSASRRGQPQHF
many	TRBV29-1	NA	14	TRBJ2-3	TGCAGCGTCCAACAGCTAGAGACAGAAGATACGCAGTATTTT	CSVQQLETEDTQYF
NA	TRBV20-1	NA	16	TRBJ2-1	TGCAGTGCTAGTGCCCGAGGGGGGAGCTCCTACAATGAGCAGTTCTTC	CSASARGGSSYNEQFF
many	TRBV20-1	NA	12	TRBJ1-2	TGCAGTGCTAGAAAGGGGCGGGATGGCTACACCTTC	CSARKGRDGYTF
many	TRBV27	NA	15	TRBJ2-1	TGTGCCAGCCGCGAATTTGGGCTAGATAAGGATGAGCAGTTCTTC	CASREFGLDKDEQFF
many	TRBV7-9	NA	15	TRBJ2-7	TGTGCCAGCAGCCCCCCGGGGCGAAGCTCCTACGAGCAGTACTTC	CASSPPGRSSYEQYF
many	TRBV5-6	NA	13	TRBJ2-1	TGTGCCAGCAGCTTGGCGGTAAACAATGAGCAGTTCTTC	CASSLAVNNEQFF
many	TRBV4-3	NA	13	TRBJ2-7	TGCGCCAGCAGCCAAGATGGGGGGTACGAGCAGTACTTC	CASSQDGGYEQYF
medium-sized	TRBV20-1	TRBD2	13	TRBJ2-7	TGCAGTGTTACGACTAGCGGGTTCTACGAGCAGTACTTC	CSVTTSGFYEQYF
many	TRBV27	NA	14	TRBJ1-4	TGTGCCAGCAGTTCCGCAGGGGTGTTTGAAAAACTGTTTTTT	CASSSAGVFEKLFF
medium-sized	TRBV10-3	NA	16	TRBJ1-1	TGTGCCATCAGCGAAGGGGAATTCTTCATCGCCACTGAAGCTTTCTTT	CAISEGEFFIATEAFF
many	TRBV2	NA	16	TRBJ2-1	TGTGCCAGCAGCGGCCCCCCGAAGGGGACCTACAATGAGCAGTTCTTC	CASSGPPKGTYNEQFF
many	TRBV28	TRBD1	14	TRBJ1-6	TGTGCCAGCAGTCTTACAGGGGCGGGGTCACCCCTCCACTTT	CASSLTGAGSPLHF
many	TRBV5-5	NA	14	TRBJ1-1	TGTGCCAGCAGCTTACCAGGGATGAACACTGAAGCTTTCTTT	CASSLPGMNTEAFF
NA	TRBV29-1	TRBD2	13	TRBJ2-2	TGCAGCACCCCGAGCGGGAGTAGAGGGGAGCTGTTTTTT	CSTPSGSRGELFF
many	TRBV20-1	NA	11	TRBJ1-1	TGCAGTGCTAGACCGGGATACGGAGCTTTCTTT	CSARPGYGAFF
many	TRBV6-2/TRBV6-3	NA	14	TRBJ1-5	TGTGCCAGCAGGGGAGGGGGTACCAGCCAGCCCCAGCATTTT	CASRGGGTSQPQHF
many	TRBV7-2	TRBD2	17	TRBJ2-6	TGTGCCAGCAGCCGTTCTAGCGGGAGTACTGGGGCCAACGTCCTGACTTTC	CASSRSSGSTGANVLTF
many	TRBV3-1	NA	14	TRBJ1-3	TGTGCCAGCAGCCCGCGGGGGGCTGGAAACACCATATATTTT	CASSPRGAGNTIYF
many	TRBV28	TRBD1	16	TRBJ2-2	TGTGCCAGCAGTGACCCGGGACAGGGTTTGTCCGGGGAGCTGTTTTTT	CASSDPGQGLSGELFF
many	TRBV6-1	NA	14	TRBJ2-5	TGTGCCAGCAGCCATCTCACCGGGCCGGAGACCCAGTACTTC	CASSHLTGPETQYF
many	TRBV7-2	NA	15	TRBJ2-4	TGTGCCAGCAGCCCCGTCCGAGGAAGGGAGAACATTCAGTACTTC	CASSPVRGRENIQYF
many	TRBV21-1	NA	15	TRBJ2-5	TGTGCCAGCAGCTGGACTAGCGGGAGGGCGAAGACCCAGTACTTC	CASSWTSGRAKTQYF
many	TRBV12-5	TRBD1	15	TRBJ1-6	TGTGCTAGTGGTGATGGGACAGGCTATAATTCACCCCTCCACTTT	CASGDGTGYNSPLHF
many	TRBV10-3	NA	15	TRBJ2-3	TGTGCCATCAGTACCGGGACATCAGGCACAGATACGCAGTATTTT	CAISTGTSGTDTQYF
many	TRBV29-1	NA	13	TRBJ1-1	TGCAGCGTTCGGGGGCTATCGAACACTGAAGCTTTCTTT	CSVRGLSNTEAFF
many	TRBV5-1	NA	15	TRBJ1-1	TGCGCCAGCAGCTTGGGGGGCGCAGCGAACACTGAAGCTTTCTTT	CASSLGGAANTEAFF
many	TRBV24-1	TRBD1	16	TRBJ2-1	TGTGCCACCAGTGACCCCTCTGCGACAGGGGGGAATGAGCAGTTCTTC	CATSDPSATGGNEQFF
many	TRBV12-3/TRBV12-4	NA	10	TRBJ2-1	TGTGCCAGCAGTCGACGGGTGCAGTTCTTC	CASSRRVQFF
many	TRBV7-2	NA	13	TRBJ2-7	TGTGCCAGCAGCTTAAGAGGCTACGACGAGCAGTACTTC	CASSLRGYDEQYF
many	TRBV29-1	NA	12	TRBJ2-3	TGCAGCGTTGTTGCAGTTGGCGATACGCAGTATTTT	CSVVAVGDTQYF